The text below deals with one T cell receptor beta chain. TCRdb analysed the RT-PCR reads with MiXCR anew, one entry per CDR3 protein. The sample yields about 700,000 distinct CDR3 sequences, less than 15% seen once. This specimen belongs to a study of response to subunit inactivated influenza vaccine. V lost 3 bases to trimming and J lost 2 bases; unmatched junction nucleotides: 9. The CDR3 covers 16 residues. Germline lookup yields CDR1 SGHRS and CDR2 YFSETQ. Sequenced here: PBMCs from blood, sampled 14 to 15 days before vaccination. This TCR derives from a man aged 50 or older who received an inactivated influenza vaccine. J is TRBJ2-3 and V is TRBV5-1; 7 bases are a match to TRBD1. CDR3 coding DNA: TGCGCCAGCAGCTCCCCAAGGGGGCGGCTCACAGATACGCAGTATTTT. Translating it yields CASSSPRGRLTDTQYF.